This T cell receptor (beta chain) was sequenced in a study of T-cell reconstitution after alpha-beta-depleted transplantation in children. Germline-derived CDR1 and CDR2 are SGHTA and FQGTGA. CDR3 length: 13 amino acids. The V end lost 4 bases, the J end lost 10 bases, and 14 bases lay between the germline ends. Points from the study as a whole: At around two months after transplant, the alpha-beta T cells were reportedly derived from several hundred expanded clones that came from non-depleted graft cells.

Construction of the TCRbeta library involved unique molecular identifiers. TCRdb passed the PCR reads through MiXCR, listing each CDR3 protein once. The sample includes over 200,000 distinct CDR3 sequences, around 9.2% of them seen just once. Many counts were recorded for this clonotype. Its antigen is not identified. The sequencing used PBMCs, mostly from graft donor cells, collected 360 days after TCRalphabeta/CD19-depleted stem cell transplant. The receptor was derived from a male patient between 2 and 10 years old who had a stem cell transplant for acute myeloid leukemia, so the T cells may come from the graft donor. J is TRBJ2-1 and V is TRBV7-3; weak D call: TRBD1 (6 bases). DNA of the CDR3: TGTGCCAGCAGCTGGACAGCGGCCCAAGAGCAGTTCTTC. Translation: CASSWTAAQEQFF.